The 3 T cell receptor beta chains below all came from one sample that was sequenced in a study of beta chain features in type 1 diabetes. Reverse transcribing all isolated RNA meant expressed TCRB transcripts were sequenced. Clones were read by immunoSEQ multiplex PCR, and TCRdb kept only the in-frame ones, dropping some. Of over 700,000 clones in the sample, about 17% were seen once. The sequencing sample was made of naive CD4+ T cells from blood. These receptors were collected from a woman aged 18-29 years in good health.

This chain uses TRBV15 with TRBJ1-5; TRBD1 aligns across 9 bases. The V and J ends lost 1 base and 0 bases, in that order; junction bases with no gene match: 13. From germline, CDR1 is LNHNV and CDR2 YYDKDF (reference sequence). The CDR3 loop spans 20 amino acids. CDR3 nucleotides: TGTGCCACCAGCAGAGCAAAAAAGGTACAGGGGGCCTATAGCAATCAGCCCCAGCATTTT. It is translated as CATSRAKKVQGAYSNQPQHF.

This chain uses TRBV7-3 with TRBJ1-1, with 7 bases that match TRBD1. CDR1 SGHTA and CDR2 FQGTGA come from the germline V gene. J gave up 4 bases and V 2 bases, and 7 bases lay outside the gene matches. The CDR3 is made up of 15 amino acids. In DNA, the CDR3 is TGTGCCAGCAGCTTACAGGGACAGAGAAGCACTGAAGCTTTCTTT. It specifies CASSLQGQRSTEAFF. Full variable domain (rest looked up from reference TRBV7-3 and TRBJ1-1): GAGVSQTPSNKVTEKGKYVELRCDPISGHTALYWYRQSLGQGPEFLIYFQGTGAADDSGLPNDRFFAVRPEGSVSTLKIQRTERGDSAVYLCASSLQGQRSTEAFFGQGTRLTVV.

The genes are TRBV18 and TRBJ2-7; D call uncertain. The germline V gene encodes CDR1 KGHSH and CDR2 LQKENI. The CDR3 length is 14 residues. V lost 6 bases and J lost 2, with 14 bases in between. The CDR3 DNA reads as TGTGCCAGCTCTATACAGAACCGGGCCTACGAGCAGTACTTC. Translation gives CASSIQNRAYEQYF.